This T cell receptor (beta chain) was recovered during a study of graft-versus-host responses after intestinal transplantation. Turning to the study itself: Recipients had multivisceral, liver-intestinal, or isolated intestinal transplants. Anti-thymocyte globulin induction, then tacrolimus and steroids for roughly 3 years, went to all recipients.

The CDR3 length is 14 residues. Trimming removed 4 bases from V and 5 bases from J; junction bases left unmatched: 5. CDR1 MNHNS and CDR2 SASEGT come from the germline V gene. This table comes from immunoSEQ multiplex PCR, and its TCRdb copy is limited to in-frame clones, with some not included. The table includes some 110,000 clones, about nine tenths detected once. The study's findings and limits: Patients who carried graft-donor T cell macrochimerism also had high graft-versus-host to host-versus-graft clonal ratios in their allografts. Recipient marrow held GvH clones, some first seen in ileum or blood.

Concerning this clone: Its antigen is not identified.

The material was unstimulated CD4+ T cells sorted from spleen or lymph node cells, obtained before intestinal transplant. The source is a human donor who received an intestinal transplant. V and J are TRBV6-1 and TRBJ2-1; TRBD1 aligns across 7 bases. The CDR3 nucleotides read TGTGCCAGCAGTGGACAGGGCTACAACAATGAGCAGTTCTTC. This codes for CASSGQGYNNEQFF.